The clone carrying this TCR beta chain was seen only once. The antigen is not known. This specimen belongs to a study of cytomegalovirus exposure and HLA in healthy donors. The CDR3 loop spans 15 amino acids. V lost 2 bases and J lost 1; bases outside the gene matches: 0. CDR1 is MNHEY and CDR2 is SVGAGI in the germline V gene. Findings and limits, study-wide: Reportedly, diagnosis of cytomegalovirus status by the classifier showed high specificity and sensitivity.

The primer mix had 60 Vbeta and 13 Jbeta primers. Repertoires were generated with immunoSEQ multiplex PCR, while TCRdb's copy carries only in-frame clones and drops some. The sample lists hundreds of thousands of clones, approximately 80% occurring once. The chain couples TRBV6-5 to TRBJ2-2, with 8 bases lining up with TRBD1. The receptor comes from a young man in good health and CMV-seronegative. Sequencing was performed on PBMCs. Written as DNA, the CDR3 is TGTGCCAGCAGTTACGACAGGGGGAACACCGGGGAGCTGTTTTTT. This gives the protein CASSYDRGNTGELFF.